This T cell receptor (beta chain) was documented in a study of blood T cell repertoires in COVID-19. V lost 3 bases to trimming and J lost 5 bases, with 7 bases between them. The CDR3 is made up of 12 amino acids. TCRdb's copy holds only in-frame clones and misses some; the assay was immunoSEQ multiplex PCR. This table holds about 130,000 clones, roughly 80% found once. The clonotype was recovered from a man between 40 and 49 years old with acute COVID-19. The genes are TRBV12-3 or TRBV12-4 and TRBJ1-1, with a tentative D call TRBD1 (6 bases). The sequencing sample was made of PBMCs or T cells enriched from blood (not recorded which). As DNA, the CDR3 is TGTGCCAGCAGTTTCAGGGGAACTGAAGCTTTCTTT. Protein: CASSFRGTEAFF.